Listed below are T cell receptor beta chains from one sample, sequenced in a study of cytomegalovirus exposure and HLA in healthy donors. Using immunoSEQ multiplex PCR, the repertoire was profiled, and TCRdb retains in-frame clones only, with some absent. The data contain some 20,000 clones, approximately 80% of them seen just once; the ten biggest clones take up about a fifth. What was sequenced was PBMCs. The receptors derive from a human donor in good health. The CDR3 runs from the conserved cysteine through the conserved F or W. A D gene is named only where the DNA matches it firmly. Rows may omit the clone size; those that give it use once, few, many or a size class.

j_call | clone_size | d_call | v_call | cdr3_aa | cdr3_nt
TRBJ2-1 | - | TRBD2 | TRBV7-2 | CASSLALARNNEQFF | TGTGCCAGCAGCTTAGCACTAGCGCGAAACAATGAGCAGTTCTTC
TRBJ2-7 | - | TRBD2 | TRBV9 | CASSASGRAYEQYF | TGTGCCAGCAGCGCTAGCGGGAGGGCCTACGAGCAGTACTTC
TRBJ1-1 | - | TRBD1 | TRBV25-1 | CASRPTGAFEAFF | TGTGCCAGCAGACCCACAGGGGCCTTTGAAGCTTTCTTT
TRBJ2-2 | - | - | TRBV28 | CASSLIQGGGELFF | TGTGCCAGCAGTTTAATACAGGGCGGCGGGGAGCTGTTTTTT
TRBJ1-2 | - | - | TRBV9 | CASSYRSYGYTF | TGTGCCAGCAGCTACCGGTCGTATGGCTACACCTTC
TRBJ1-5 | - | - | TRBV4-1 | CASSREGRPPPNNQPQHF | TGCGCCAGCAGCCGAGAGGGCCGTCCCCCCCCTAATAATCAGCCCCAGCATTTT
TRBJ2-1 | - | - | TRBV10-1 | CASNRTAYNEQFF | TGCGCCAGCAATAGGACAGCTTACAATGAGCAGTTCTTC
TRBJ2-7 | - | - | TRBV7-9 | CASSPIGLIYEQHF | TGTGCCAGCAGCCCCATAGGACTTATTTACGAGCAGCACTTC
TRBJ1-4 | - | - | TRBV6-1 | CASSVTGTLEKLFF | TGTGCCAGCAGTGTAACCGGGACACTCGAAAAACTGTTTTTT
TRBJ1-1 | - | TRBD1 | TRBV27 | CASSWTGRTEAFF | TGTGCCAGCAGTTGGACAGGGAGGACTGAAGCTTTCTTT
TRBJ2-1 | - | - | TRBV7-8 | CASRREGRIDEQFF | TGTGCCAGCCGGCGGGAAGGTCGAATCGATGAGCAGTTCTTC
TRBJ1-2 | - | - | TRBV19 | CASRTGSNYGYTF | TGTGCCAGTAGAACCGGGTCGAACTATGGCTACACCTTC
TRBJ1-5 | - | TRBD1 | TRBV19 | CASTTGRAGGQPQHF | TGTGCCAGTACCACCGGCAGGGCAGGGGGACAGCCCCAGCATTTT
TRBJ1-2 | - | TRBD1 | TRBV29-1 | CSVDLQGEDGYTF | TGCAGCGTTGATCTTCAGGGGGAGGATGGCTACACCTTC
TRBJ1-1 | - | - | TRBV2 | CASSESRTEAFF | TGTGCCAGCAGTGAATCGAGAACCGAAGCTTTCTTT
TRBJ2-1 | few | TRBD2 | TRBV14 | CASSQTPLAVSYNEQFF | TGTGCCAGCAGCCAAACCCCCCTAGCGGTTTCCTACAATGAGCAGTTCTTC
TRBJ1-1 | once | - | TRBV6-5 | CASSEDSGGVEAFF | TGTGCCAGCAGTGAAGACTCTGGGGGGGTTGAAGCTTTCTTT